The subject of this entry is one T cell receptor (beta chain). Its antigen is undetermined. The sample contains more than one DNA sequence encoding this CDR3. Trimming took 3 bases from V and 7 from J, leaving 13 bases between them. Per the germline V gene, CDR1 is SQVTM and CDR2 is ANQGSEA. The CDR3 has 12 residues. The authors sorted CD4+ and CD8+ T cells from PBMCs. The source of the sample is a study of CD8+ T cells in alopecia areata. Study-wide results and caveats: Lesional scalp exceeded normal scalp in clonality, especially in alopecia totalis/universalis. Between patients, shared TCR sequences were less clear than in mice. This was possibly due in part to HLA diversity in the patient population.

TCR sequencing used cDNA made by reverse transcription of extracted RNA. Assay used: immunoSEQ multiplex PCR; TCRdb lists only in-frame clones, some missing. The table has 100,000 to 150,000 clones, around 48% seen once; the top ten hold 8% to 11%. The clonotype was recovered from a human donor with alopecia areata. The material sequenced was NKG2D-low CD8+ T cells sorted from blood. This rearrangement joins TRBV29-1 to TRBJ2-7, with a tentative D call TRBD2 (7 bases). The CDR3 protein is CSVEGGLGEQYF. The CDR3 DNA reads TGCAGCGTTGAGGGGGGGCTCGGTGAGCAGTACTTC.